Following are 11 T cell receptor beta chains from one sample sequenced in a study of shared clonotypes between healthy human individuals. Profiling relied on immunoSEQ multiplex PCR, and the TCRdb table lists in-frame clones only, not all of them. This sample yields over a million clones, of which roughly 97% are seen a single time; about 1% belongs to the top ten. The specimen sequenced was naive CD4+ T cells sorted from blood. The subset denotes: CD45RA+ positively selected. These receptors all stem from a man in his thirties or forties in good health.

This chain joins TRBV19 and TRBJ1-1; 10 bases match TRBD1. Germline assignment: CDR1 LNHDA and CDR2 SQIVND (reference sequence). The CDR3 runs 14 residues. J lost 8 bases, V lost 1 base, and 4 bases had no gene match. The CDR3 region has the DNA TGTGCCAGTAGTATAGCGGACAGGGGGGTAGAAGCTTTCTTT. It translates to CASSIADRGVEAFF.

Comment on this clone: In the same sample, other DNA sequences code for this CDR3. The V and J genes are TRBV11-2 and TRBJ2-5; unclear D gene. The ends were cut back, 1 base at V and 5 bases at J, with 8 bases in the middle. The CDR3 extends over 13 amino acids. Looked up from germline, CDR1 is SGHAT and CDR2 is FQNNGV. The CDR3 region is CASSLGLGETQYF. CDR3 DNA: TGTGCCAGCAGCTTAGGACTTGGGGAGACCCAGTACTTC.

The genes are TRBV19 and TRBJ1-1, with TRBD1 identical over 7 bases. The CDR3 contains 13 residues. With V trimmed by 6 bases and J by 5 bases, 6 bases remained unmatched. Germline loops: CDR1 LNHDA, CDR2 SQIVND (reference sequence). CDR3 sequence: CASSEIRGTEAFF. The CDR3 bases are TGTGCCAGTAGCGAGATCAGGGGGACTGAAGCTTTCTTT.

This chain connects TRBV4-1 to TRBJ2-3, with D hard to call. This CDR3 has 15 residues. Trimming pared 3 bases from V and 1 base from J, leaving 11 bases between. The germline gives CDR1 MGHRA, CDR2 YSYEKL. The CDR3 spells CASSQRSGGTDTQYF. In DNA form, the CDR3 reads TGCGCCAGCAGCCAGCGGTCAGGAGGCACAGATACGCAGTATTTT.

The chain joins TRBV6-6 to TRBJ1-2, with D perhaps TRBD1 (6 bases). Trimming took off 6 bases at V and 6 bases at J, with 14 bases between the two ends. Germline V gene sequence: CDR1 MNHNY, CDR2 SVGAGI (reference sequence). The CDR3 extends over 13 amino acids. The CDR3: CASRHTGINGYTF. The CDR3 nucleotides are TGTGCCAGCAGACACACAGGGATTAATGGCTACACCTTC.

The chain has TRBV2 and TRBJ1-5; TRBD1 aligns across 7 bases. The CDR3 runs 14 residues. The junction had 8 bases not matched to a gene; V was cut back by 6 bases and J by 6 bases. Germline-derived CDR1 and CDR2 are SNHLY and FYNNEI. The CDR3 here is CASRQDRASQPQHF. CDR3 DNA sequence: TGTGCCAGCAGACAAGACAGGGCTAGTCAGCCCCAGCATTTT.

V gene TRBV7-8 combines with J gene TRBJ2-7; no definite D call. Trimming left V 2 bases short and J 0 bases short, with 8 bases between. This CDR3 region has 14 residues. Germline V gene sequence: CDR1 SGHVS, CDR2 FQNEAQ. The CDR3 bases are TGTGCCAGCAGCTTAAACAGCAACTCCTACGAGCAGTACTTC. Amino acids: CASSLNSNSYEQYF. The full variable domain, in which reference TRBV7-8 and TRBJ2-7 provide the parts outside the CDR3, is GAGVSQSPRYKVAKRGQDVALRCDPISGHVSLFWYQQALGQGPEFLTYFQNEAQLDKSGLPSDRFFAERPEGSVSTLKIQRTQQEDSAVYLCASSLNSNSYEQYFGPGTRLTVT.

This sequence joins TRBV11-3 and TRBJ2-7; D ambiguous. CDR3 length: 12 amino acids. V lost 3 bases and J lost 2, with 5 bases in between. CDR1 SGHNT and CDR2 YENEEA come from the germline V gene. The CDR3 reads CASSLAPYEQYF. The CDR3 DNA is TGTGCCAGCAGCTTGGCTCCCTACGAGCAGTACTTC.

The chain is built from TRBV7-2 and TRBJ2-1; 13 bases align to TRBD2. Germline trimming cut 4 bases from V and 8 bases from J; bases unmatched to any gene: 5. Germline V gene sequence: CDR1 SGHTA, CDR2 FQGNSA. The CDR3 loop spans 15 amino acids. CDR3 coding DNA: TGTGCCAGCAGCTCCACTAGCGGGAGGGCCCATGAGCAGTTCTTC. This translates into CASSSTSGRAHEQFF. Full variable domain (outside the CDR3, taken from reference TRBV7-2 and TRBJ2-1): GAGVSQSPSNKVTEKGKDVELRCDPISGHTALYWYRQSLGQGLEFLIYFQGNSAPDKSGLPSDRFSAERTGGSVSTLTIQRTQQEDSAVYLCASSSTSGRAHEQFFGPGTRLTVL.

This rearrangement joins TRBV28 to TRBJ1-4; possible D gene TRBD1, 5 bases. The CDR3 has 14 residues. V lost 2 bases and J 8 bases, leaving 12 bases between the germline ends. CDR1 and CDR2 from the germline V gene are MDHEN and SYDVKM. CDR3 nucleotide sequence: TGTGCCAGCAGTTTAGGAGGGGCGAGGGAAAAACTGTTTTTT. Its protein product is CASSLGGAREKLFF.

This CDR3 is CASSLSDYSNQPQHF. Written as DNA, the CDR3 is TGTGCCAGCAGTTTATCAGATTATAGCAATCAGCCCCAGCATTTT. The chain employs TRBV28 and TRBJ1-5; D not resolved. The CDR3 consists of 15 residues. Germline V CDR1 and CDR2: MDHEN, SYDVKM. Trimming removed 1 base from V and 0 bases from J, with 7 bases in between.